These 30 T cell receptor beta chains share one sample of origin, sequenced in a study of cytomegalovirus exposure and HLA in healthy donors. The PCR was carried out with 60 Vbeta primers and 13 Jbeta primers. Clones were read by immunoSEQ multiplex PCR, and TCRdb kept only the in-frame ones, dropping some. The sample gives roughly 100,000 clones, roughly four fifths of which show up once; about 20% is in the top ten. Sequenced: PBMCs. The source is a woman aged 60-75 years in good health and CMV-seropositive.

The table lists this clone with a count of one. This sequence joins TRBV27 and TRBJ2-5; 14 bases are shared with TRBD2. CDR1 is MNHEY and CDR2 is SMNVEV in the germline V gene (reference sequence). J was trimmed by 4 bases and V by 4 bases; bases with no gene match: 8. The CDR3 loop spans 17 amino acids. CDR3: CASSSGTSGSIGETQYF. In nucleotides, the CDR3 is TGTGCCAGCAGTTCCGGGACTAGCGGGAGTATAGGAGAGACCCAGTACTTC.

Details on this clone: This sequence is one base from a far larger clone and is likely a read error. A read error is likely, as this CDR3 ends without the conserved phenylalanine or tryptophan. This chain uses TRBV9 with TRBJ2-3; no definite D call. The V end lost 9 bases, the J end lost 3 bases, and 5 bases lay between the germline ends. There are 10 residues in the CDR3. CDR1 and CDR2 from the germline V gene are SGDLS and YYNGEE. The CDR3 DNA reads as TGTGCCACCCAGACAGATACGCAGTATTTG. Translating it yields CATQTDTQYL.

V and J are TRBV19 and TRBJ2-2; 7 positions agree with TRBD2. CDR3 size: 15 residues. Germline V CDR1 and CDR2: LNHDA, SQIVND (reference sequence). The V and J ends lost 6 bases and 3 bases, in that order; junction bases with no gene match: 7. The CDR3 DNA follows: TGTGCCAGTAGGGGAGGTCGGGGGGACACCGGGGAGCTGTTTTTT. Amino acid sequence: CASRGGRGDTGELFF.

V usage is TRBV13 and J usage is TRBJ2-5; no reliable D call. Germline V lookup: CDR1 PRHDT, CDR2 FYEKMQ (reference sequence). This CDR3 has 15 amino acids. V gave up 1 base and J gave up 3 bases, with 12 bases separating them. The CDR3 sequence is CASSLARVREETQYF. The DNA of the CDR3 is TGTGCCAGCAGCTTAGCGAGAGTTCGGGAAGAGACCCAGTACTTC.

The V and J genes are TRBV19 and TRBJ2-4; D possibly corresponds to TRBD2 (6 bases). V lost 4 bases and J 1 base, leaving 11 bases between the germline ends. The CDR3 totals 15 residues. Germline CDR1 is LNHDA and CDR2 is SQIVND (reference sequence). The CDR3 spells CASSSRREAKNIQYF. For the CDR3, the DNA is TGTGCCAGTAGTAGCCGGAGGGAGGCCAAAAACATTCAGTACTTC. Using reference TRBV19 and TRBJ2-4 for the parts outside the CDR3, the full variable domain is DGGITQSPKYLFRKEGQNVTLSCEQNLNHDAMYWYRQDPGQGLRLIYYSQIVNDFQKGDIAEGYSVSREKKESFPLTVTSAQKNPTAFYLCASSSRREAKNIQYFGAGTRLSVL.

V gene TRBV9 combines with J gene TRBJ2-7; TRBD1 matches at 7 bases. The germline V gene encodes CDR1 SGDLS and CDR2 YYNGEE. This CDR3 has 16 residues. The trim removed 4 bases at V and 3 bases at J, leaving 13 bases unmatched. CDR3 DNA sequence: TGTGCCAGCAGCCCCAATCAGAAGCCAGGGGGCTACGAGCAGTACTTC. It is translated as CASSPNQKPGGYEQYF.

This clone was seen just once. The chain carries TRBV15 and TRBJ2-2, with 9 bases matching TRBD1. Germline V CDR1 and CDR2: LNHNV, YYDKDF (reference sequence). The CDR3 runs to 16 residues. V gave up 2 bases and J gave up 5 bases; unmatched junction bases: 6. The CDR3 nucleotides are TGTGCCACCAGCAGATTCGGACAGGGGTGGACCGGGGAGCTGTTTTTT. It yields the protein CATSRFGQGWTGELFF. The entire variable domain, with the rest obtained from reference TRBV15 and TRBJ2-2, is as follows: DAMVIQNPRYQVTQFGKPVTLSCSQTLNHNVMYWYQQKSSQAPKLLFHYYDKDFNNEADTPDNFQSRRPNTSFCFLDIRSPGLGDTAMYLCATSRFGQGWTGELFFGEGSRLTVL.

The rearrangement links TRBV30 to TRBJ2-5; 10 nucleotides align to TRBD2. Germline-derived CDR1 and CDR2 are GTSNPN and SVGIG (reference sequence). Trimming removed 4 bases from V and 2 bases from J; junction bases left unmatched: 4. The CDR3 is made up of 14 amino acids. The CDR3 coding sequence is TGTGCCTGGATGTCTAGCGGGAGTCAAGAGACCCAGTACTTC. Translating gives CAWMSSGSQETQYF.

Only one count was recorded for this clone. The chain is built from TRBV28 and TRBJ2-7; TRBD1 matches at 7 bases. Per the germline V gene, CDR1 is MDHEN and CDR2 is SYDVKM. The CDR3 loop spans 16 amino acids. The J segment lost 9 bases and the V segment lost 11 bases, leaving 25 bases of the junction unmatched. The CDR3 bases are TGTGCCGGCCGGGACAGTCTCCTCTTTCTACGAGTGGTGCAGTACTTC. Residues: CAGRDSLLFLRVVQYF.

The chain uses TRBV2 and TRBJ1-1; D is ambiguous. The CDR3 consists of 11 residues. Trimming removed 2 bases at V and 8 bases at J, with 6 bases between. Germline V gene data show CDR1 as SNHLY and CDR2 as FYNNEI. The CDR3 loop reads CASSERREAFF. As DNA, the CDR3 is TGTGCCAGCAGTGAACGCAGGGAAGCTTTCTTT.

This clone has only one observation. V and J are TRBV19 and TRBJ2-7, with D possibly being TRBD1 (6 bases). Germline assignment: CDR1 LNHDA and CDR2 SQIVND (reference sequence). Trimming pared 3 bases from V and 3 bases from J, leaving 9 bases between. The CDR3 length is 13 residues. The CDR3, as DNA: TGTGCCAGTAGTATGGACAGATACTACGAGCAGTACTTC. This sequence encodes CASSMDRYYEQYF.

V gene TRBV2 combines with J gene TRBJ2-7; perhaps TRBD2 as D (6 bases). Per the germline V gene, CDR1 is SNHLY and CDR2 is FYNNEI. This CDR3 comprises 13 residues. Trimming cost V 3 bases and J 6 bases, with 12 bases left between them. CDR3 sequence (DNA): TGTGCCAGCAGTGAGAGGGAGGTAAGCGAGCAGTACTTC. Translated, it gives CASSEREVSEQYF.

To note about this clone: A read error may produce the germline difference seen at one junction end. This chain connects TRBV2 to TRBJ2-1, with 7 bases aligning to TRBD1. Germline V CDR1 and CDR2: SNHLY, FYNNEI. CDR3 length equals 13 residues. The CDR3 sequence: CASTEQGWNEQFF. The CDR3 DNA reads TGTGCCAGCACTGAACAGGGGTGGAATGAGCAGTTCTTC.

This chain connects TRBV6-1 to TRBJ1-2; D is uncertain. Trimming shortened V by 8 bases and J by 2 bases, and 12 bases separated the two germline ends. Germline assignment: CDR1 MNHNS and CDR2 SASEGT. CDR3 length: 13 residues. The CDR3 DNA reads as TGTGCCAGCGTGGTTCAGACAAACTATGGCTACACCTTC. Encoded protein: CASVVQTNYGYTF.

This rearrangement joins TRBV6-5 to TRBJ2-1; D is possibly TRBD2 (6 bases). CDR1 and CDR2 (germline): MNHEY, SVGAGI. V lost 7 bases and J lost 7, with 20 bases in between. This CDR3 contains 15 residues. CDR3 residues: CASTHTGVGKNEQFF. CDR3 nucleotides: TGTGCCAGCACCCACACGGGAGTAGGAAAAAATGAGCAGTTCTTC.

This chain uses TRBV27 with TRBJ1-1, with 9 bases lining up with TRBD1. With 3 bases clipped from V and 4 bases from J, the junction kept 6 bases outside the gene matches. The CDR3 covers 15 residues. In germline, CDR1 is MNHEY, CDR2 SMNVEV (reference sequence). DNA for the CDR3: TGTGCCAGCAGTTTCGGACAGGGGATGGGCACTGAAGCTTTCTTT. Protein sequence: CASSFGQGMGTEAFF.

This clone was seen once. This sequence joins TRBV25-1 and TRBJ2-1, with D possibly matching TRBD2 (6 bases). Germline V gives CDR1 MGHDK, CDR2 SYGVNS. Trimming removed 5 bases from V and 10 bases from J, with 18 bases in between. This CDR3 is 14 amino acids long. CDR3 DNA sequence: TGTGCCAGCAGTCTTTCGGGCGGGACCGGCGAGCAGTTCTTC. This translates into CASSLSGGTGEQFF. The complete variable domain, with remaining parts taken from reference TRBV25-1 and TRBJ2-1, reads EADIYQTPRYLVIGTGKKITLECSQTMGHDKMYWYQQDPGMELHLIHYSYGVNSTEKGDLSSESTVSRIRTEHFPLTLESARPSHTSQYLCASSLSGGTGEQFFGPGTRLTVL.

The gene calls are TRBV12-5 and TRBJ1-5; perhaps TRBD1 as D (5 bases). CDR1 is LGHNT and CDR2 is FRNRAP in the germline V gene. This CDR3 comprises 16 residues. V was pared by 9 bases and J by 1 base, with 19 bases between. CDR3 sequence: CASSLGVAGSNQPQHF. CDR3 DNA: TGTGCTAGCTCCCTGGGGGTAGCGGGGAGCAATCAGCCCCAGCATTTT.

CDR3 coding DNA: TGTGCCAGCAGCCCTCCGGGACTAGCGGGACTCGAGCAGTTCTTC. It is translated as CASSPPGLAGLEQFF. The V and J genes are TRBV5-6 and TRBJ2-1; 13 bases match TRBD2. J lost 10 bases, V lost 4 bases, and 8 bases had no gene match. CDR1 is SGHDT and CDR2 is YYEEEE in the germline V gene. The CDR3 covers 15 residues. Full variable domain (rest looked up from reference TRBV5-6 and TRBJ2-1): DAGVTQSPTHLIKTRGQQVTLRCSPKSGHDTVSWYQQALGQGPQFIFQYYEEEERQRGNFPDRFSGHQFPNYSSELNVNALLLGDSALYLCASSPPGLAGLEQFFGPGTRLTVL.

J is TRBJ1-1 and V is TRBV28; 8 bases are a match to TRBD1. The germline CDR1 and CDR2 sequences are MDHEN and SYDVKM. The J segment lost 10 bases and the V segment lost 6 bases, leaving 13 bases of the junction unmatched. The length of the CDR3 is 14 residues. The CDR3 coding sequence is TGTGCCAGCAGGGAAACGACAGGGGCATTGGGAGCTTTCTTT. Its translation is CASRETTGALGAFF.

The chain uses TRBV5-5 and TRBJ1-4; TRBD1 is a possible D gene (5 bases). The V and J ends lost 4 bases and 6 bases respectively, with 16 bases between them. Per germline, CDR1 SGHKS and CDR2 YYEKEE (reference sequence). This CDR3 is 15 amino acids long. The CDR3 sequence: CASSNHRDSYEKLFF. The CDR3 coding sequence is TGTGCCAGCAGCAACCACCGGGACTCCTATGAAAAACTGTTTTTT.

The chain couples TRBV16 to TRBJ1-4; the D is unclear. Trimming removed 9 bases at V and 2 bases at J, with 13 bases between. The V gene's germline CDR1 is KGHSY and CDR2 FQNENV. There are 14 residues in the CDR3. The CDR3 nucleotides read TGTGCCAGTCACGGCGGCGGGACTAATGAAAAACTGTTTTTT. Its translation: CASHGGGTNEKLFF.

The chain couples TRBV5-6 to TRBJ2-1, with D unresolved. Trimming took off 1 base at V and 12 bases at J, with 20 bases between the two ends. The germline gives CDR1 SGHDT, CDR2 YYEEEE. The CDR3 extends over 15 amino acids. The CDR3 DNA is TGTGCCAGCAGCTTGTCGAGTAACCCGAGGCTTGGGCAGTTCTTC. Encoded protein: CASSLSSNPRLGQFF.

This clone was detected once. The chain combines TRBV7-8 with TRBJ2-1; 7 nucleotides align to TRBD2. There are 15 residues in the CDR3. The germline gives CDR1 SGHVS, CDR2 FQNEAQ. The V and J ends lost 0 bases and 9 bases, in that order; junction bases with no gene match: 8. The CDR3 protein is CASSLARGRRGEQFF. As DNA, the CDR3 is TGTGCCAGCAGCTTAGCTCGCGGGAGAAGGGGTGAGCAGTTCTTC.

This clone was counted only a few times. V and J are TRBV5-6 and TRBJ2-7; TRBD2 agrees at 7 bases. The CDR3 has 14 amino acids. Germline V gives CDR1 SGHDT, CDR2 YYEEEE. After removal of 2 bases from V and 2 bases from J, the junction contained 4 bases not matched to a gene. CDR3 residues: CASSLQRGTYEQYF. The CDR3 bases are TGTGCCAGCAGCTTACAGCGGGGAACCTACGAGCAGTACTTC.

The CDR3 coding sequence is TGTGCCACCAGCAGGGGGGGACTAGGCCCCTTCGAGCAGTACTTC. It specifies CATSRGGLGPFEQYF. The chain is built from TRBV15 and TRBJ2-7; 8 bases match TRBD2. The ends lost 3 bases at V and 6 bases at J; junction bases unmatched: 10. This CDR3 region has 15 residues. Per germline, CDR1 LNHNV and CDR2 YYDKDF (reference sequence).

The chain combines TRBV5-1 with TRBJ2-6; D not certain. CDR3 size: 17 residues. Germline V gene sequence: CDR1 SGHRS, CDR2 YFSETQ. V lost 4 bases, J lost 0 bases, and 14 bases lay in between. CDR3 bases: TGCGCCAGCAGCCCCCATTGGAGAAGCTCTGGGGCCAACGTCCTGACTTTC. Translating gives CASSPHWRSSGANVLTF. The whole variable domain, filled in from reference TRBV5-1 and TRBJ2-6, reads KAGVTQTPRYLIKTRGQQVTLSCSPISGHRSVSWYQQTPGQGLQFLFEYFSETQRNKGNFPGRFSGRQFSNSRSEMNVSTLELGDSALYLCASSPHWRSSGANVLTFGAGSRLTVL.

The V and J genes are TRBV27 and TRBJ2-1, with TRBD1 matching over 8 bases. V was clipped by 5 bases and J by 15 bases; unmatched bases: 18. The CDR3 sequence is 15 residues long. CDR1 is MNHEY, CDR2 SMNVEV, per germline (reference sequence). Here the CDR3 DNA reads TGTGCCAGCAGTGCACAGCTCGTCCCGGGACAGGTCAGGTTCTTC. Amino acids: CASSAQLVPGQVRFF.

The rearrangement links TRBV7-9 to TRBJ2-1; 7 bases align to TRBD2. The CDR3 has 15 residues. The junction had 7 bases not matched to a gene; V was cut back by 0 bases and J by 8 bases. Germline loops: CDR1 SEHNR, CDR2 FQNEAQ (reference sequence). Written as DNA, the CDR3 is TGTGCCAGCAGCTTAGCTGGGACTATTACCGATGAGCAGTTCTTC. Residues: CASSLAGTITDEQFF.

CDR3 DNA sequence: TGTGCCAGCAGCGCTAGCGGGAGGGTGTCTAACACCGGGGAGCTGTTTTTT. Protein product: CASSASGRVSNTGELFF. This sequence joins TRBV7-9 and TRBJ2-2; 12 bases align to TRBD2. The junction had 6 bases not matched to a gene; V was cut back by 5 bases and J by 2 bases. The CDR3 is made up of 17 amino acids. Per germline, CDR1 SEHNR and CDR2 FQNEAQ (reference sequence).